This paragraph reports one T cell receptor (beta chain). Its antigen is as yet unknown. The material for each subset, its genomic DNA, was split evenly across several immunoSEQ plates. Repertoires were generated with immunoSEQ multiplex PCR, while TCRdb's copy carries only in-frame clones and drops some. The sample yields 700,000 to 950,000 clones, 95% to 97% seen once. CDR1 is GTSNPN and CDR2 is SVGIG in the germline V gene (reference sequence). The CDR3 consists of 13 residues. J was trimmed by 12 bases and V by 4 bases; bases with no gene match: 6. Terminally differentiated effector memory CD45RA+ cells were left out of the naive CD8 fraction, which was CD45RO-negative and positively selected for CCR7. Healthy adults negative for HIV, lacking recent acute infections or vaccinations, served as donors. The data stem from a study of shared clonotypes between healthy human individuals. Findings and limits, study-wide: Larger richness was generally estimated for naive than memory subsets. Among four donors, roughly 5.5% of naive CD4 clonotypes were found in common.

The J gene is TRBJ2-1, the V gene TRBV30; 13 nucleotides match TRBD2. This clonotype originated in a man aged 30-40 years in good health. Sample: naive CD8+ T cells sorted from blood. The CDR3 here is CAWTLAGGPGQFF. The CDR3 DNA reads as TGTGCCTGGACACTAGCGGGAGGGCCAGGGCAGTTCTTC.